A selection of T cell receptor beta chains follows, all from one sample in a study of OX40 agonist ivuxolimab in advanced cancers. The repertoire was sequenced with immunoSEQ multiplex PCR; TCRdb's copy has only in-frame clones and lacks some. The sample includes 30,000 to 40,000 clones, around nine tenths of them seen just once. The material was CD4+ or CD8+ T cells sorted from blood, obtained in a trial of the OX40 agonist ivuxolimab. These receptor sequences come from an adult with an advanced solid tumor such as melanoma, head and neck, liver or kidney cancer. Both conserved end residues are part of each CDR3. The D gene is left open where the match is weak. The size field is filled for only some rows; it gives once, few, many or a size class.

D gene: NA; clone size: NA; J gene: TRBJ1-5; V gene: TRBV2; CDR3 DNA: TGTGCCAGCCAACGGCACAATCAGCCCCAGCATTTT; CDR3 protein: CASQRHNQPQHF
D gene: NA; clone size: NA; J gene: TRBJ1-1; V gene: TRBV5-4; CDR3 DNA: TGTGCCAGCAGCTTTTCGACGGGGAGAAGGAACACTGAAGCTTTCTTT; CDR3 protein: CASSFSTGRRNTEAFF
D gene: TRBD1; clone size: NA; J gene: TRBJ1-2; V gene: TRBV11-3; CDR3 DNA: TGTGCCAGCAGCTTAGGGGACAGGGATGTCTTTGGCTACACCTTC; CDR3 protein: CASSLGDRDVFGYTF
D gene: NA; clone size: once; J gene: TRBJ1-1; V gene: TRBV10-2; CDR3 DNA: TGCGCCAGCAGTGAGTCTCTATCCCATGAAGCTTTCTTT; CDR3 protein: CASSESLSHEAFF
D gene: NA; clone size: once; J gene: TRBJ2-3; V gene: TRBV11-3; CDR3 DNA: TGTGCCAGCAGCTTGAGGGTCACAGATACGCAGTATTTT; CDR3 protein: CASSLRVTDTQYF
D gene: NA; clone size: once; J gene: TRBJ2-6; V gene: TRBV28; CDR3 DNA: TGTGCCAGCAGTCCCCACCGCTCTGGGGCCAACGTCCTGACTTTC; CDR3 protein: CASSPHRSGANVLTF
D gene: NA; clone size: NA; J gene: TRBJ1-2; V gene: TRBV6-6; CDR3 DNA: TGTGCCAGCAGTTACCGGGGCCTCGGATACACCTTC; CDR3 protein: CASSYRGLGYTF
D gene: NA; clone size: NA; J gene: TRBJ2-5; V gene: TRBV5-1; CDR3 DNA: TGCGCCAGCAGCTTGGGGGTGTCACTACAAGAGACCCAGTACTTC; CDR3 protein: CASSLGVSLQETQYF
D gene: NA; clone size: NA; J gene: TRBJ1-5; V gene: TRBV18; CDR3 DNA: TGTGCCAGCTCACCAGAGTTGAACAATCAGCCCCAGCATTTT; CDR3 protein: CASSPELNNQPQHF
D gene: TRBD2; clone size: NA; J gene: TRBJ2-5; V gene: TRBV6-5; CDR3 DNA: TGTGCCAGCAGTCTCCTAGCGGGGGGGAAGACCCAGTACTTC; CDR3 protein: CASSLLAGGKTQYF
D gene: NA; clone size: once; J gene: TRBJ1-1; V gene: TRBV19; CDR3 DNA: TGTGCCAGTAGTATGGGGGACATAGGAGGCACTGAAGCTTTCTTT; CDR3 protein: CASSMGDIGGTEAFF
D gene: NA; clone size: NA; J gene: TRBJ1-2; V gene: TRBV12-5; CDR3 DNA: TGTGCTAGTGGTTTGGTACAAGGAGGCTACACCTTC; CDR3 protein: CASGLVQGGYTF